Presented here are 20 T cell receptor beta chains from one specimen sequenced in a study of blood T cells in healthy people across ages. Primers used in a second PCR of roughly 7 to 12 cycles were a sample-barcoded 5' primer and a J-beta primer mix. TCRdb itself ran the 5' RACE reads through MiXCR, one entry per CDR3 protein. The sample has about 800,000 distinct CDR3 sequences, roughly 64% seen once. The specimen sequenced was blood. The receptors derive from a man aged 30 to 39 in good health.

The V and J genes are TRBV28 and TRBJ2-4; 8 positions match TRBD1. The DNA matches TRBJ2-7 better at its end, which makes the J call doubtful. The germline CDR1 and CDR2 sequences are MDHEN and SYDVKM. The CDR3 covers 14 residues. The CDR3 coding sequence is TGTGCCTCGCGCCGACGACAGGGGAGCTACGAGCAGTACTTC. Encoded protein: CASRRRQGSYEQYF.

This clonotype has a single count. This chain uses TRBV3-1 with TRBJ2-1; 7 bases fit TRBD2. J lost 7 bases, V lost 4 bases, and 13 bases had no gene match. Germline CDR1 reads LGHDT; CDR2 reads YNNKEL (reference sequence). There are 16 residues in the CDR3. In nucleotides, the CDR3 is TGTGCCAGCAGCCCCCCAGCGGGGCTGGGGATTAATGAGCAGTTCTTC. It is translated as CASSPPAGLGINEQFF.

J is TRBJ1-2 and V is TRBV3-1; TRBD1 matches 8 bases. Germline lookup yields CDR1 LGHDT and CDR2 YNNKEL (reference sequence). The CDR3 is 13 amino acids. The ends lost 10 bases at V and 6 bases at J; junction bases unmatched: 10. The CDR3 region has the DNA TGTGCCACCAGGACAGGGTCGAGGGATGGCTACACCTTC. Its translation: CATRTGSRDGYTF. Combining the CDR3 with reference TRBV3-1 and TRBJ1-2 gives the whole variable domain DTAVSQTPKYLVTQMGNDKSIKCEQNLGHDTMYWYKQDSKKFLKIMFSYNNKELIINETVPNRFSPKSPDKAHLNLHINSLELGDSAVYFCATRTGSRDGYTFGSGTRLTVV.

This clonotype was detected once. This chain uses TRBV29-1 with TRBJ2-7, with TRBD1 identical over 8 bases. V lost 6 bases and J lost 7; bases outside the gene matches: 17. From germline, CDR1 is SQVTM and CDR2 ANQGSEA. The CDR3 totals 15 residues. This CDR3 reads CSVGKGTGTWNEQYF. CDR3 in DNA: TGCAGCGTCGGGAAAGGGACAGGAACATGGAATGAGCAGTACTTC.

The table lists this clonotype with a few counts. This rearrangement joins TRBV2 to TRBJ2-7; 7 bases fit TRBD2. CDR1 is SNHLY, CDR2 FYNNEI, per germline. The V gene end was trimmed by 6 bases and the J gene end by 7 bases; junction bases not matched to a gene: 6. The CDR3 has 12 residues. The CDR3 DNA reads as TGTGCCAGCAGCCGACTAGCTGGAGAGCAGTACTTC. This sequence encodes CASSRLAGEQYF.

The CDR3 region is CASRQYEGTEAFF. In nucleotides, the CDR3 is TGTGCCAGCAGACAATATGAGGGAACAGAAGCTTTCTTT. The chain couples TRBV27 to TRBJ1-1; D unresolved. Trimming removed 6 bases from V and 8 bases from J, with 16 bases in between. This CDR3 is 13 amino acids long. CDR1 is MNHEY and CDR2 is SMNVEV in the germline V gene (reference sequence).

V and J are TRBV5-1 and TRBJ2-3; D may be TRBD2 (5 bases). CDR1 is SGHRS and CDR2 is YFSETQ in the germline V gene. The CDR3 totals 15 residues. Trimming removed 2 bases at V and 1 base at J, with 11 bases between. CDR3 in amino acids: CASSLRLPGTDTQYF. CDR3 in DNA: TGCGCCAGCAGCTTACGACTACCCGGCACAGATACGCAGTATTTT.

The J gene is TRBJ1-5, the V gene TRBV5-1; D not resolved. Trimming pared 4 bases from V and 1 base from J, leaving 15 bases between. The CDR3 consists of 16 residues. In germline, CDR1 is SGHRS, CDR2 YFSETQ. CDR3 in DNA: TGCGCCAGCAGCCCGAGCGGGCCTGGGAGCAATCAGCCCCAGCATTTT. Translating it yields CASSPSGPGSNQPQHF. The full variable domain, its missing parts supplied by reference TRBV5-1 and TRBJ1-5, is KAGVTQTPRYLIKTRGQQVTLSCSPISGHRSVSWYQQTPGQGLQFLFEYFSETQRNKGNFPGRFSGRQFSNSRSEMNVSTLELGDSALYLCASSPSGPGSNQPQHFGDGTRLSIL.

This chain uses TRBV27 with TRBJ1-2; the D gene is possibly TRBD1 (5 bases). CDR1 is MNHEY, CDR2 SMNVEV, per germline (reference sequence). The CDR3 contains 12 residues. Trimming left V 8 bases short and J 4 bases short, with 11 bases between. The CDR3 sequence: CASHDSFYGYTF. For the CDR3, the DNA is TGTGCCAGCCATGACAGTTTCTATGGCTACACCTTC.

The CDR3 DNA is TGTGCCAGCAGTCGCACTGAAGAGGCCCCCGGTACGCAGTATTTT. Translation gives CASSRTEEAPGTQYF. V is TRBV12-3 or TRBV12-4 and J is TRBJ2-3, with D unresolved. The CDR3 extends over 15 amino acids. V was trimmed by 5 bases and J by 8 bases, leaving 20 bases between them.

The table lists this clonotype with a count of one. The CDR3 loop is CASSLGQSAYNEQYF. CDR3 sequence (DNA): TGTGCCAGCAGCTTAGGTCAGTCAGCCTACAATGAGCAGTACTTC. The chain uses TRBV7-9 and TRBJ2-1; D ambiguous. The J call may be mistaken, given a closer DNA end match to TRBJ2-7. From germline, CDR1 is SEHNR and CDR2 FQNEAQ (reference sequence). This CDR3 is built from 15 residues.

This rearrangement joins TRBV6-2 or TRBV6-3 to TRBJ2-1; 9 nucleotides match TRBD2. Germline values: CDR1 MNHEY, CDR2 SVGEGT. The junction had 9 bases not matched to a gene; V was cut back by 5 bases and J by 4 bases. The CDR3 totals 16 residues. CDR3 in DNA: TGTGCCAGCAGTCCGCGGGGGGGAACGCCGTACAATGAGCAGTTCTTC. The encoded protein is CASSPRGGTPYNEQFF.

J is TRBJ2-3 and V is TRBV9, with TRBD2 identical over 7 bases. The CDR3 is 14 amino acids. Germline V lookup: CDR1 SGDLS, CDR2 YYNGEE. Trimming removed 1 base from V and 8 bases from J; junction bases left unmatched: 7. As DNA, the CDR3 is TGTGCCAGCAGCGTAACTAGCGAGAGGTCTACGCAGTATTTT. This sequence encodes CASSVTSERSTQYF.

There are a few counts of this clonotype. This sequence joins TRBV28 and TRBJ2-7; 8 bases agree with TRBD1. The ends lost 5 bases at V and 3 bases at J; junction bases unmatched: 18. Germline V lookup: CDR1 MDHEN, CDR2 SYDVKM. This CDR3 is built from 18 residues. In DNA form, the CDR3 reads TGTGCCAGCAGTCCGAACCCCCTGCGACAGGGGATTTACTACGAGCAGTACTTC. Translating gives CASSPNPLRQGIYYEQYF. The full variable domain, rest sourced from reference TRBV28 and TRBJ2-7, is DVKVTQSSRYLVKRTGEKVFLECVQDMDHENMFWYRQDPGLGLRLIYFSYDVKMKEKGDIPEGYSVSREKKERFSLILESASTNQTSMYLCASSPNPLRQGIYYEQYFGPGTRLTVT.

The chain recombines TRBV28 with TRBJ2-6; tentative D call: TRBD1 (6 bases). The CDR3 totals 16 residues. Germline V gives CDR1 MDHEN, CDR2 SYDVKM. V lost 6 bases and J lost 0, with 12 bases in between. This CDR3 reads CASSGADSSGANVLTF. The DNA for the CDR3 is TGTGCCAGCAGCGGCGCGGACAGCTCTGGGGCCAACGTCCTGACTTTC.

The rearrangement links TRBV9 to TRBJ1-2, with D tentatively TRBD1 (6 bases). This CDR3 is 13 amino acids long. The ends were cut back, 4 bases at V and 9 bases at J, with 16 bases in the middle. Germline CDR1 SGDLS, CDR2 YYNGEE. DNA of the CDR3: TGTGCCAGCAGCCGCGGACAGCTTAACAGCTACACCTTC. This encodes CASSRGQLNSYTF.

The CDR3 coding sequence is TGCAGTGCTAGAGGATTGGGGGGGTACTCCTACGAGCAGTACTTC. This translates into CSARGLGGYSYEQYF. The rearrangement uses TRBV20-1 and TRBJ2-7, with 7 bases lining up with TRBD2. Germline CDR1 DFQATT, CDR2 SNEGSKA (reference sequence). V shed 1 base and J 0 bases; nucleotides not matched to a gene: 6. The CDR3 has 15 residues.

The chain is built from TRBV27 and TRBJ1-2; 8 positions agree with TRBD1. Losses at the gene ends were 5 bases for V and 3 bases for J; bases not matched to a gene: 5. This CDR3 region has 14 residues. Germline assignment: CDR1 MNHEY and CDR2 SMNVEV (reference sequence). The CDR3 loop is CASSDRGSYYGYTF. CDR3 DNA: TGTGCCAGCAGTGACAGGGGTTCATACTATGGCTACACCTTC.

The gene calls are TRBV9 and TRBJ2-5; TRBD2 matches at 9 bases. CDR3 length: 19 amino acids. The J segment lost 2 bases and the V segment lost 0 bases, leaving 14 bases of the junction unmatched. Germline lookup yields CDR1 SGDLS and CDR2 YYNGEE. The CDR3 DNA follows: TGTGCCAGCAGCGTAGCTTCTCCCTCGCGGGAGGGGAGACAAGAGACCCAGTACTTC. The encoded protein is CASSVASPSREGRQETQYF. The full variable domain, its missing parts supplied by reference TRBV9 and TRBJ2-5, is DSGVTQTPKHLITATGQRVTLRCSPRSGDLSVYWYQQSLDQGLQFLIQYYNGEERAKGNILERFSAQQFPDLHSELNLSSLELGDSALYFCASSVASPSREGRQETQYFGPGTRLLVL.

This clonotype turned up a few times. The chain has TRBV7-9 and TRBJ1-2, with a possible D match to TRBD1 (6 bases). Germline V CDR1 and CDR2: SEHNR, FQNEAQ (reference sequence). V dropped 1 base and J dropped 2 bases, with 11 bases sitting between them. The length of the CDR3 is 15 residues. Here the CDR3 DNA reads TGTGCCAGCAGCTTAGTCACAGGGACCAACTATGGCTACACCTTC. Its protein is CASSLVTGTNYGYTF.